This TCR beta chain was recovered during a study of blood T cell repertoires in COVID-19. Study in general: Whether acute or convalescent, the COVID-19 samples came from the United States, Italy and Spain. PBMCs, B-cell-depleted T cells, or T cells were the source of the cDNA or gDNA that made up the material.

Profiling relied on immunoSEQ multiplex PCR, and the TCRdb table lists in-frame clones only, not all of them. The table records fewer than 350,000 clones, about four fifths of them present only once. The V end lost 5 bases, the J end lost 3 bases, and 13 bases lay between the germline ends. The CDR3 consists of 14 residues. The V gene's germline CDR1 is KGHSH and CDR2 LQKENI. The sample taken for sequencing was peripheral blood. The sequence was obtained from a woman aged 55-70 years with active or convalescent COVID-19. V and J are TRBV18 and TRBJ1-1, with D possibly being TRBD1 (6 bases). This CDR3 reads CASSTTNRDTEAFF. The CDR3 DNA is TGTGCCAGCTCAACAACAAACAGGGACACTGAAGCTTTCTTT.